This T cell receptor beta chain was recorded in a study of T cells in Graves' hyperthyroidism and ophthalmopathy. This clonotype was detected a few times. The germline gives CDR1 DFQATT, CDR2 SNEGSKA (reference sequence). This CDR3 is 14 amino acids long. V shed 1 base and J shed 10 bases, with 17 bases lying between them. Uncontrolled infection, other autoimmune disease, pregnancy or lactation excluded patients. Authors of the study amplified TCR beta CDR3 regions from RNA transcripts. In the first-round RT-PCR of the TCR CDR3, the HTBI primer set was used. TCRdb itself ran the multiplex PCR reads through MiXCR, one entry per CDR3 protein. Of a few hundred thousand distinct CDR3 sequences in the sample, 14% to 15% were seen once.

The sample was blood. V is TRBV20-1 and J is TRBJ2-1, with TRBD2 as a possible D gene (6 bases). The sequence was collected from a young woman with Graves' hyperthyroidism. CDR3 nucleotides: TGCAGTGCTAGAGCGCGGGATAGTGGTTTAGAGCAGTTCTTC. Translated: CSARARDSGLEQFF.